A single sample is the source of the 20 T cell receptor beta chains below, sequenced in a study of T cell responses to AZD1222 COVID-19 vaccine. Libraries were prepared by immunoSEQ multiplex PCR; TCRdb keeps only in-frame clonotypes and omits some of them. The sample has around 120,000 clones, roughly 90% seen once. The specimen was peripheral blood, collected on day 0 of AZD1222 vaccination. These receptors were obtained from an adult in good health.

The CDR3 loop reads CASSVEGQGPGEGYTF. CDR3 DNA sequence: TGTGCCAGCAGCGTAGAGGGTCAGGGCCCGGGGGAAGGCTACACCTTC. V gene TRBV9 combines with J gene TRBJ1-2, with a possible D match to TRBD1 (5 bases). V shed 0 bases and J shed 8 bases, with 20 bases lying between them. The CDR3 runs to 16 residues. CDR1 and CDR2 (germline): SGDLS, YYNGEE.

This rearrangement joins TRBV19 to TRBJ2-7; 11 bases match TRBD1. This CDR3 has 14 residues. After removal of 4 bases from V and 4 bases from J, the junction contained 3 bases not matched to a gene. Germline values: CDR1 LNHDA, CDR2 SQIVND (reference sequence). The CDR3 protein is CASSTGQGAYEQYF. DNA for the CDR3: TGTGCCAGTAGTACCGGACAGGGGGCATACGAGCAGTACTTC.

The CDR3 nucleotides read TGTGCCAGTTCAGAGATCTCTGGAAACACCATATATTTT. Translating it yields CASSEISGNTIYF. The V gene is TRBV19, the J gene TRBJ1-3; D gene uncertain. CDR3 size: 13 residues. CDR1 is LNHDA and CDR2 is SQIVND in the germline V gene (reference sequence). Trimming removed 8 bases at V and 0 bases at J, with 8 bases between.

J is TRBJ2-3 and V is TRBV27; 10 bases line up with TRBD2. V gave up 5 bases and J gave up 1 base; unmatched junction bases: 0. CDR3 size: 14 residues. The V gene's germline CDR1 is MNHEY and CDR2 SMNVEV (reference sequence). The CDR3 DNA reads TGTGCCAGCAGTGGACTAGCGGGCACAGATACGCAGTATTTT. Translation gives CASSGLAGTDTQYF.

The V gene is TRBV5-6, the J gene TRBJ1-6, with 8 bases fitting TRBD1. The V segment lost 2 bases and the J segment 9 bases; nucleotides outside the gene matches: 4. This CDR3 region has 14 residues. The germline gives CDR1 SGHDT, CDR2 YYEEEE. The CDR3 DNA follows: TGTGCCAGCAGCTTTGGTACAGGGGGTTCACCCCTCCACTTT. Translating it yields CASSFGTGGSPLHF.

The chain is built from TRBV10-2 and TRBJ2-7; D gene uncertain. Germline CDR1 is WSHSY and CDR2 is SAAADI. CDR3 size: 12 residues. The V and J ends lost 2 bases and 5 bases respectively, with 7 bases between them. The CDR3 DNA reads as TGCGCCAGCAGTGAGGGACGGGACGAGCAGTACTTC. It specifies CASSEGRDEQYF.

This chain joins TRBV29-1 and TRBJ1-2; D remains unclear. Trimming cost V 2 bases and J 2 bases, with 9 bases left between them. The CDR3 has 13 amino acids. CDR1 and CDR2 from the germline V gene are SQVTM and ANQGSEA. CDR3 bases: TGCAGCGTTGAACTTGGGTTAAACTATGGCTACACCTTC. Translating it yields CSVELGLNYGYTF.

The gene calls are TRBV27 and TRBJ2-7; D ambiguous. Germline loops: CDR1 MNHEY, CDR2 SMNVEV (reference sequence). This CDR3 region has 17 residues. V was shortened by 6 bases and J by 4 bases, with 25 bases between the two germline ends. CDR3 nucleotides: TGTGCCAGCAGGTCGAGCAGCCAGTCCCCAAGTAAATACGAGCAGTACTTC. Translation: CASRSSSQSPSKYEQYF.

The genes are TRBV9 and TRBJ2-2; D is unresolved. The V and J ends lost 1 base and 8 bases respectively, with 9 bases between them. CDR3 length: 13 amino acids. CDR1 SGDLS and CDR2 YYNGEE come from the germline V gene. The chain's CDR3 is CASSVLAAGELFF. CDR3 DNA: TGTGCCAGCAGCGTACTTGCTGCTGGGGAGCTGTTTTTT. The complete variable domain, with remaining parts taken from reference TRBV9 and TRBJ2-2, reads DSGVTQTPKHLITATGQRVTLRCSPRSGDLSVYWYQQSLDQGLQFLIQYYNGEERAKGNILERFSAQQFPDLHSELNLSSLELGDSALYFCASSVLAAGELFFGEGSRLTVL.

The CDR3 spells CASSRGGASTGELFF. The CDR3, as DNA: TGTGCCAGCAGCCGCGGGGGGGCAAGCACCGGGGAGCTGTTTTTT. The chain is built from TRBV3-1 (or the pseudogene TRBV3-2) and TRBJ2-2, with 9 bases fitting TRBD2. The CDR3 is made up of 15 amino acids. J lost 4 bases, V lost 4 bases, and 4 bases had no gene match. Germline CDR1 and CDR2: LGHDT and YNNKEL (reference sequence).

For the CDR3, the DNA is TGTGCCAGTAGCAGGGATGTAAACTATGGCTACACCTTC. Translated, it gives CASSRDVNYGYTF. This chain links TRBV19 with TRBJ1-2; weak D call: TRBD1 (5 bases). Between the trimmed V and J ends, which lost 6 bases and 2 bases, there was a span of 10 bases. The germline V gene has CDR1 LNHDA and CDR2 SQIVND (reference sequence). This CDR3 has 13 amino acids.

The gene calls are TRBV5-6 and TRBJ2-6; D is possibly TRBD1 or TRBD2 (5 bases each). CDR1 and CDR2 from the germline V gene are SGHDT and YYEEEE. With 6 bases removed from V and 3 bases from J, the gap between germline ends came to 10 bases. The CDR3 extends over 14 amino acids. The DNA for the CDR3 is TGTGCCAGCACCATTGGGGGTGGGGCCAACGTCCTGACTTTC. As protein: CASTIGGGANVLTF.

V and J are TRBV6-1 and TRBJ2-1; the match to TRBD2 covers 9 bases. CDR1 and CDR2 (germline): MNHNS, SASEGT. The V segment lost 0 bases and the J segment 3 bases; nucleotides outside the gene matches: 21. The CDR3 consists of 22 residues. CDR3 region: CASSEAWGALFIAGEVYNEQFF. The DNA for the CDR3 is TGTGCCAGCAGTGAAGCCTGGGGGGCCCTCTTCATAGCGGGAGAAGTCTACAATGAGCAGTTCTTC.

The chain couples TRBV27 to TRBJ2-3; the D is unclear. The V end lost 4 bases, the J end lost 3 bases, and 20 bases lay between the germline ends. CDR1 is MNHEY and CDR2 is SMNVEV in the germline V gene (reference sequence). CDR3 length: 17 residues. In DNA form, the CDR3 reads TGTGCCAGCAGTTCTTTTGATTGGTATGCTAGAACAGATACGCAGTATTTT. This sequence encodes CASSSFDWYARTDTQYF.

The chain is built from TRBV3-1 (or the pseudogene TRBV3-2) and TRBJ1-2; 7 nucleotides agree with TRBD1. Trimming took 0 bases from V and 7 from J; bases not matched to a gene: 11. The CDR3 contains 16 residues. Germline CDR1 and CDR2: LGHDT and YNNKEL (reference sequence). CDR3 DNA sequence: TGTGCCAGCAGCCAAGATCTTGAGGGGGCAGGGGGTGGCTACACCTTC. Translated: CASSQDLEGAGGGYTF.

The chain couples TRBV12-3 or TRBV12-4 to TRBJ1-2, with unresolved D. V lost 5 bases to trimming and J lost 8 bases, with 12 bases between them. This CDR3 spans 12 amino acids. CDR3 protein: CASSTPVGGYTF. The CDR3 DNA reads TGTGCCAGCAGTACGCCGGTGGGGGGCTACACCTTC.

V and J are TRBV27 and TRBJ1-5; no clear D gene. From germline, CDR1 is MNHEY and CDR2 SMNVEV (reference sequence). V lost 5 bases and J lost 5, with 7 bases in between. The CDR3 is 12 amino acids. The DNA of the CDR3 is TGTGCCAGCAGTGCAATTGATCAGCCCCAGCATTTT. Translating gives CASSAIDQPQHF.

The V gene is TRBV6-5, the J gene TRBJ1-4, with 7 bases identical to TRBD1. The V segment lost 5 bases and the J segment 2 bases; nucleotides outside the gene matches: 2. The CDR3 extends over 14 amino acids. Germline V CDR1 and CDR2: MNHEY, SVGAGI. CDR3: CASSPQGTNEKLFF. CDR3 sequence (DNA): TGTGCCAGCAGTCCACAGGGGACTAATGAAAAACTGTTTTTT.

The genes are TRBV28 and TRBJ1-3; D is ambiguous. There are 14 residues in the CDR3. CDR1 and CDR2 from the germline V gene are MDHEN and SYDVKM. Between the trimmed V and J ends, which lost 2 bases and 4 bases, there was a span of 9 bases. CDR3 nucleotides: TGTGCCAGCAGTTTAAAGGATCCAGGAAACACCATATATTTT. This gives the protein CASSLKDPGNTIYF.

This chain uses TRBV14 with TRBJ2-1; D is tentatively TRBD1 or TRBD2 (5 bases each). The V gene's germline CDR1 is SGHDN and CDR2 FVKESK. This CDR3 is 18 amino acids long. V was clipped by 0 bases and J by 0 bases, with 15 bases between them. For the CDR3, the DNA is TGTGCCAGCAGCCAAGAATACCGGGGCCCGAGCTCCTACAATGAGCAGTTCTTC. This encodes CASSQEYRGPSSYNEQFF.